This T cell receptor beta chain was retrieved from a study of Ad26.COV2.S vaccination and SARS-CoV-2 variants. Clones were read by immunoSEQ multiplex PCR, and TCRdb kept only the in-frame ones, dropping some. Of 300,000 to 350,000 clones detected, about 89% appear once; the ten largest clones hold approximately 4.5%. Specified treatment: about 20 received Ad26.COV2.S at low or high dose, single or two shots; about 5 received placebo; per-sample allocation not given. The samples date from day 63 after the first vaccine or placebo injection. It was an adult aged 18-55 years in Boston who was the donor. Germline V gene data show CDR1 as SGHVS and CDR2 as FQNEAQ. This CDR3 spans 13 amino acids. V shed 5 bases and J shed 4 bases, with 11 bases lying between them.

The sample consisted of peripheral blood, taken in a trial of Ad26.COV2.S vaccine versus placebo. V gene TRBV7-8 combines with J gene TRBJ1-2; no reliable D call. The receptor's source is a person aged 18-65 years who received the Ad26.COV2.S COVID-19 vaccine or a placebo. The CDR3 bases are TGTGCCAGCAGCCCCCGGAGCCCCTATGGCTACACCTTC. Amino acid sequence: CASSPRSPYGYTF.